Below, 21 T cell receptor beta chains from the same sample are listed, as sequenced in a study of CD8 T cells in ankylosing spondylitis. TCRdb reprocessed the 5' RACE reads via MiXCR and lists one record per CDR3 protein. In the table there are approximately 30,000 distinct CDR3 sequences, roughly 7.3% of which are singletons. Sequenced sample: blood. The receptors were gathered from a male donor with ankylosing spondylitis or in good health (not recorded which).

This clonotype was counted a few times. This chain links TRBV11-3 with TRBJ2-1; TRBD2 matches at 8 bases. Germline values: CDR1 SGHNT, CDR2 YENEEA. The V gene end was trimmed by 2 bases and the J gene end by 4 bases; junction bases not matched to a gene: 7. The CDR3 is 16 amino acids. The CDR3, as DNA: TGTGCCAGCAGCTTATCTGCGGGGGGAAGATACAATGAGCAGTTCTTC. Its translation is CASSLSAGGRYNEQFF.

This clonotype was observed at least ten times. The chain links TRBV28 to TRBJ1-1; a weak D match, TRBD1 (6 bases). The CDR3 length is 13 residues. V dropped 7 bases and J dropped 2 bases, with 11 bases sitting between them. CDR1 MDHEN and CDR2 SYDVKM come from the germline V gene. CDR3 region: CASKRGVNTEAFF. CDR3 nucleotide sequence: TGTGCCAGCAAAAGGGGGGTAAACACTGAAGCTTTCTTT.

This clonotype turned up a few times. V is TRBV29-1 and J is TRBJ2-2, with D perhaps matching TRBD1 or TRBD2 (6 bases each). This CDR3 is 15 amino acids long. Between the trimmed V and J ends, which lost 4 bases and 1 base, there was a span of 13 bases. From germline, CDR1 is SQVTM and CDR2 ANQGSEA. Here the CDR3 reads CSVAGAGRNTGELFF. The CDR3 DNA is TGCAGCGTTGCGGGGGCAGGGAGGAACACCGGGGAGCTGTTTTTT.

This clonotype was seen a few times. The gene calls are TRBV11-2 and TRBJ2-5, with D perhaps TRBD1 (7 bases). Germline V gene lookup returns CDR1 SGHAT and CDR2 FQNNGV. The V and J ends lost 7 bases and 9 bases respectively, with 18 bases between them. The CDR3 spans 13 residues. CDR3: CASTQEGQGAQYF. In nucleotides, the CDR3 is TGTGCCAGCACCCAGGAGGGCCAGGGGGCCCAGTACTTC. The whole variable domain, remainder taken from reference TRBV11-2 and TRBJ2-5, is EAGVAQSPRYKIIEKRQSVAFWCNPISGHATLYWYQQILGQGPKLLIQFQNNGVVDDSQLPKDRFSAERLKGVDSTLKIQPAKLEDSAVYLCASTQEGQGAQYFGPGTRLLVL.

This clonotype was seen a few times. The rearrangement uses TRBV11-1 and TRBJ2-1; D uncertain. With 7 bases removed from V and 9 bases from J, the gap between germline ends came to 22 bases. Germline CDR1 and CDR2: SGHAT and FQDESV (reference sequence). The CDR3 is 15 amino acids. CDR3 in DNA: TGTGCCAGCAATGGCGCCGGCCCCCGCGGTGGTGAGCAGTTCTTC. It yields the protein CASNGAGPRGGEQFF.

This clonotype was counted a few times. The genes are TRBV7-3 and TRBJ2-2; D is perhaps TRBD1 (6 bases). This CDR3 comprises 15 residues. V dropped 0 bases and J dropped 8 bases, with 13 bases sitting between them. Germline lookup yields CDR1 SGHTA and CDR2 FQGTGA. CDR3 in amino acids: CASSLTGQGQGELFF. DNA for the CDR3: TGTGCCAGCAGCTTAACTGGGCAGGGGCAAGGGGAGCTGTTTTTT.

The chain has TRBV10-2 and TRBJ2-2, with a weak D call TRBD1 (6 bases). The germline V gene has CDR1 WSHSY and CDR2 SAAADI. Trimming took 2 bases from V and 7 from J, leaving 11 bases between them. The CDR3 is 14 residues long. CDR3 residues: CASSETQGVGELFF. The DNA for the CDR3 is TGCGCCAGCAGTGAGACACAGGGAGTCGGGGAGCTGTTTTTT.

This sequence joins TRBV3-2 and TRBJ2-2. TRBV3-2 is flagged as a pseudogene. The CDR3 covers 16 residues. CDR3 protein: CASSQEYRSPTGELFF. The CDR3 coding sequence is TGTGCCAGCAGCCAAGAGTATCGTTCGCCCACCGGGGAGCTGTTTTTT.

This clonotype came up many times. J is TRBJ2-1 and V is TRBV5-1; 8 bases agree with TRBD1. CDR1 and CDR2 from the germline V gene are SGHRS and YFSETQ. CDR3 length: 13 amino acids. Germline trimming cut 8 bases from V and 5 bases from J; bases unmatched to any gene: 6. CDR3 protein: CASRTGIDNEQFF. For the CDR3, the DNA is TGCGCCAGTCGGACAGGGATAGACAATGAGCAGTTCTTC.

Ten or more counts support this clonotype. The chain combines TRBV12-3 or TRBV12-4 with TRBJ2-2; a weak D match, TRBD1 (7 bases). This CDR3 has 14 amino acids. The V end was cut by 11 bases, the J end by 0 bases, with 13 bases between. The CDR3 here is CAWRDSSNTGELFF. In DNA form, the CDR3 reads TGTGCCTGGAGGGACAGTTCGAACACCGGGGAGCTGTTTTTT.

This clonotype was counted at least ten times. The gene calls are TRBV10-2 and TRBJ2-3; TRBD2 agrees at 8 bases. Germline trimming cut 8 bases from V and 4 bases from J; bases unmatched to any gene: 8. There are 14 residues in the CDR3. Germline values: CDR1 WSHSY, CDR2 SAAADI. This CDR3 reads CASQSFSGADTQYF. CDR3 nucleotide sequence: TGCGCCAGCCAATCATTTAGCGGGGCAGATACGCAGTATTTT.

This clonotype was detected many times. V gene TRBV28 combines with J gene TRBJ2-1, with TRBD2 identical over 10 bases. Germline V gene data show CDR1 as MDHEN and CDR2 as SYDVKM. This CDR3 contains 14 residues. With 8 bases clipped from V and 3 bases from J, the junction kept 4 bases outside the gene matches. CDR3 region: CASRLAGHYNEQFF. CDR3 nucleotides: TGTGCCAGCCGACTAGCGGGCCACTACAATGAGCAGTTCTTC.

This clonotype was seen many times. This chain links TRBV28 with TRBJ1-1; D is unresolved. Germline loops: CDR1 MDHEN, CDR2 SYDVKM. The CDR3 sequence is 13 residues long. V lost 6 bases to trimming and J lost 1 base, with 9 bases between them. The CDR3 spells CASSSGGNTEAFF. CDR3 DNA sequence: TGTGCCAGCAGCTCCGGAGGGAACACTGAAGCTTTCTTT.

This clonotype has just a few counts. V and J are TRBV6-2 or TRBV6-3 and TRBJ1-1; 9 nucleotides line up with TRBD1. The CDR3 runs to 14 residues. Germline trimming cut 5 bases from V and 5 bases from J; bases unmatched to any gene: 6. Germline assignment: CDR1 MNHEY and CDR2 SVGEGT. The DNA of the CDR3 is TGTGCCAGCAGTGACAGGGGGGGCCGGACTGAAGCTTTCTTT. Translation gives CASSDRGGRTEAFF.

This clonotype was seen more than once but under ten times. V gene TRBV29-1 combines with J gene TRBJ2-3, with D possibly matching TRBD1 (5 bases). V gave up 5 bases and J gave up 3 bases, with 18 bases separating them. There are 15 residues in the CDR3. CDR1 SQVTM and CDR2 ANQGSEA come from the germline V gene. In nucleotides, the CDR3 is TGCAGCGTTTTGGGCCCCAGGGATATGACAGATACGCAGTATTTT. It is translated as CSVLGPRDMTDTQYF.

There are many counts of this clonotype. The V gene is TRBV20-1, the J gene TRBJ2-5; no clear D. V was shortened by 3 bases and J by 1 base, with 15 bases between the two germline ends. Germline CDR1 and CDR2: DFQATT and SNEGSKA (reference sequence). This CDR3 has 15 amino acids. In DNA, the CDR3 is TGCAGTGCTAGTAGTACCGGGCGCTCCCAAGAGACCCAGTACTTC. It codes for CSASSTGRSQETQYF.

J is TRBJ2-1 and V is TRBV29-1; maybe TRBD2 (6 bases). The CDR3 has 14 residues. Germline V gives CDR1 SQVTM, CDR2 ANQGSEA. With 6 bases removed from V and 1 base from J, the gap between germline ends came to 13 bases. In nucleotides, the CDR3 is TGCAGCGTGGGTTTTGGGGGGTCCTACAATGAGCAGTTCTTC. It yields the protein CSVGFGGSYNEQFF.

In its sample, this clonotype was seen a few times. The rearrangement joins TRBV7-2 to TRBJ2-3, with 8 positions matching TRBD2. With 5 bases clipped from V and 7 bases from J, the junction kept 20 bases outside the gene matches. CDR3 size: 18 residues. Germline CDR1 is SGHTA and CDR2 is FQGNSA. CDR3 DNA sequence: TGTGCCAGCAGCCTGATTGGTAGCGGGACGACCTCTACCTATACGCAGTATTTT. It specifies CASSLIGSGTTSTYTQYF.

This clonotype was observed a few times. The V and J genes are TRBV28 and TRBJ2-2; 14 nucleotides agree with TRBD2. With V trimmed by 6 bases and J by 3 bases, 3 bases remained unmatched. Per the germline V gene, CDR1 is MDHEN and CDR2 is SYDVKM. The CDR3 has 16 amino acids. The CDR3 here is CASRTSGGAYTGELFF. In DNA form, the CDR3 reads TGTGCCAGCAGGACTAGCGGGGGGGCCTACACCGGGGAGCTGTTTTTT.

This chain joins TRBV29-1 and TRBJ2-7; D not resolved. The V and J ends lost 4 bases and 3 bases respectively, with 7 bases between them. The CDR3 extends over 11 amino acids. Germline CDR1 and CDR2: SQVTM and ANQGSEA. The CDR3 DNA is TGCAGCGTTGTAGGGAACTACGAGCAGTACTTC. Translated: CSVVGNYEQYF.

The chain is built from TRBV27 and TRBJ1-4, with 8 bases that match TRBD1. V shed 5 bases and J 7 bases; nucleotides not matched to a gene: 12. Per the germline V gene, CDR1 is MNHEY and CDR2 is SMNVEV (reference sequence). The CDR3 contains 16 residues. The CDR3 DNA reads TGTGCCAGCAGTACCCATAAGACAGGGGTTATTGAAAAACTGTTTTTT. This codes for CASSTHKTGVIEKLFF. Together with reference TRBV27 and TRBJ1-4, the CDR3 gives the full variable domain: EAQVTQNPRYLITVTGKKLTVTCSQNMNHEYMSWYRQDPGLGLRQIYYSMNVEVTDKGDVPEGYKVSRKEKRNFPLILESPSPNQTSLYFCASSTHKTGVIEKLFFGSGTQLSVL.